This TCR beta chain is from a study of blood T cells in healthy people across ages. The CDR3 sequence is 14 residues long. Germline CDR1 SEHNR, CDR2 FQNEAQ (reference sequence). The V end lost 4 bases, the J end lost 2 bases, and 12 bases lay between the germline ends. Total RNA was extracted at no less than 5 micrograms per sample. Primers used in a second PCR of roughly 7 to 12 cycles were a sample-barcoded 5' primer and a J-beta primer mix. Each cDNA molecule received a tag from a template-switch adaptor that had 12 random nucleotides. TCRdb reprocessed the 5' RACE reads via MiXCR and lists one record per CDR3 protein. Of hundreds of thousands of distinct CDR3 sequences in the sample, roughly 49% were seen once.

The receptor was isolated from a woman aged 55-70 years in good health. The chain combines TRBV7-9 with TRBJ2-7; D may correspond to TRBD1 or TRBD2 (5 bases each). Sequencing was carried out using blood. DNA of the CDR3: TGTGCCAGCAGCTGGGACGCTAATACCTACGAGCAGTACTTC. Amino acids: CASSWDANTYEQYF. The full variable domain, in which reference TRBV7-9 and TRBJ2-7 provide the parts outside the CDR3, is DTGVSQNPRHKITKRGQNVTFRCDPISEHNRLYWYRQTLGQGPEFLTYFQNEAQLEKSRLLSDRFSAERPKGSFSTLEIQRTEQGDSAMYLCASSWDANTYEQYFGPGTRLTVT.